This TCR beta chain was identified during a study of cytomegalovirus exposure and HLA in healthy donors. Vbeta (60) and Jbeta (13) primers were used in the PCR. Here immunoSEQ multiplex PCR was the method, and the copy in TCRdb shows in-frame clones only, minus some. The table records around 93,000 clones, under 90% of them present only once. There are 15 residues in the CDR3. From germline, CDR1 is MNHNS and CDR2 SASEGT. General study points: Later analysis demonstrated an association between a missense DCLRE1C variant and TCR beta V- and J-gene trimming. Cytomegalovirus status was reportedly diagnosed by the classifier with high sensitivity and specificity. Analysis performed later found 16,000 or so TCR beta sequences associated with HLA alleles at 0.05 false discovery rate.

On this clone: The antigen is unknown.

Input material: PBMCs. The origin of this receptor is a man between 45 and 60 years old in good health and CMV-seronegative. J is TRBJ2-5 and V is TRBV6-1, with 8 bases fitting TRBD2. The J call may be mistaken, given a closer DNA end match to TRBJ2-7. The CDR3 region has the DNA TGTGCCAGCAGTCCCTCCCCGGGAGGGAGGAACGAGCAGTACTTC. Its translation: CASSPSPGGRNEQYF.